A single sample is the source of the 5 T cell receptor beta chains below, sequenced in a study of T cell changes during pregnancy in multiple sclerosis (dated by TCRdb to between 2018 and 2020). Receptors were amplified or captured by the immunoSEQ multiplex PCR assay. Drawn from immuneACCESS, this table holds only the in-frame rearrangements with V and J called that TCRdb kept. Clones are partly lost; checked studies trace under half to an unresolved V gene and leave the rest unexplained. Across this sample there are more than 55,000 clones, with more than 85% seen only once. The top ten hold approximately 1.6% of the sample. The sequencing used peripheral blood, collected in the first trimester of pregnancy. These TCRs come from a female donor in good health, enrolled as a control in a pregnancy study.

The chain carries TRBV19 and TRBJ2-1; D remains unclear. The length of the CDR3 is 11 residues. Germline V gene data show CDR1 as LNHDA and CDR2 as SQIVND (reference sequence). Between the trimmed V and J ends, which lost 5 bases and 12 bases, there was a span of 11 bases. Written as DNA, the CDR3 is TGTGCCAGTAGTGAACCCCCCGGGCAGTTCTTC. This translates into CASSEPPGQFF.

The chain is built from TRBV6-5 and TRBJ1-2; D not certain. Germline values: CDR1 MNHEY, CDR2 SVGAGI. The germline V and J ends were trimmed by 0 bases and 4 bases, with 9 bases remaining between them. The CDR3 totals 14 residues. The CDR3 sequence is CASSYSNRGYGYTF. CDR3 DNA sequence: TGTGCCAGCAGTTACTCGAATCGGGGCTATGGCTACACCTTC.

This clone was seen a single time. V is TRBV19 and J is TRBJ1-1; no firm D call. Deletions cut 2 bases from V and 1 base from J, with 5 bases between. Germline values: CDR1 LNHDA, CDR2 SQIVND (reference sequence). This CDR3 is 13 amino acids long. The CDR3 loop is CASSIRGNTEAFF. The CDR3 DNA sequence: TGTGCCAGTAGTATACGCGGGAACACTGAAGCTTTCTTT.

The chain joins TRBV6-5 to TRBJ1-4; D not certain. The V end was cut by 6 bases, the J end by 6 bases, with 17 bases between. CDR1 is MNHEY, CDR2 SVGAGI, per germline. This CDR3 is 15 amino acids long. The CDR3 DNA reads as TGTGCCAGCAGCACCTCCTGGGCCACTTATGAAAAACTGTTTTTT. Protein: CASSTSWATYEKLFF.

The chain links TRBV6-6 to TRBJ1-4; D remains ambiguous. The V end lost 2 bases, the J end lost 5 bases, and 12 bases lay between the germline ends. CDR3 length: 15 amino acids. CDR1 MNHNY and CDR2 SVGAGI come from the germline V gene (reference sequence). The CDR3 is CASSYLSNPNEKLFF. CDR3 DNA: TGTGCCAGCAGTTACCTAAGTAATCCGAATGAAAAACTGTTTTTT.